The source of this TCR beta chain is a study of T cells in Graves' hyperthyroidism and ophthalmopathy. This clonotype was detected many times. TCR beta CDR3 regions were amplified from RNA. HTBI primers were employed in a first-round RT-PCR of the TCR CDR3. TCRdb reprocessed the multiplex PCR reads via MiXCR and lists one record per CDR3 protein. The table has about 600,000 distinct CDR3 sequences, around 16% seen once; the top ten hold roughly 3%. Clinical symptoms, serum thyroxine, TRAb, thyroid ultrasound and orbital computed tomography established diagnosis. From germline, CDR1 is SGHRS and CDR2 YFSETQ. The CDR3 covers 16 residues. The V and J ends lost 0 bases and 1 base respectively, with 13 bases between them.

The TCR sequence derives from a woman between 35 and 50 years old with Graves' ophthalmopathy. The rearrangement uses TRBV5-1 and TRBJ1-1, with D maybe TRBD1 (5 bases). The specimen was blood. This CDR3 is CASSLEPGSPNTEAFF. The CDR3 DNA follows: TGCGCCAGCAGCTTGGAGCCAGGGAGCCCGAACACTGAAGCTTTCTTT.